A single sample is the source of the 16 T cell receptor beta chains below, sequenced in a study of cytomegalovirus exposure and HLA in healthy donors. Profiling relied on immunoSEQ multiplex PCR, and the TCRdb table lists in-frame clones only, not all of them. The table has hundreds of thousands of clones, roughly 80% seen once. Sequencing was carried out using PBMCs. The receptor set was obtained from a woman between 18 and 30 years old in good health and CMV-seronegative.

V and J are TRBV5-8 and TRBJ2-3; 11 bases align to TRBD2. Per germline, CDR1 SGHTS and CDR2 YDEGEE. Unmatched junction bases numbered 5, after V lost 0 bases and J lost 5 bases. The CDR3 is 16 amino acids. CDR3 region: CASSLGGTSGGDTQYF. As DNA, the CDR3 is TGTGCCAGCAGCTTGGGTGGGACTAGCGGTGGAGATACGCAGTATTTT.

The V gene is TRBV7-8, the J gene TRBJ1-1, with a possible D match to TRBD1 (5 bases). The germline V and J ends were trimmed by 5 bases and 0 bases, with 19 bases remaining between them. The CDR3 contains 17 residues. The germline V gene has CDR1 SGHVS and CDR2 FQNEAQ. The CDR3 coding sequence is TGTGCCAGCAGCCGGAATATGGCGGGGGGGTTGAACACTGAAGCTTTCTTT. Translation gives CASSRNMAGGLNTEAFF.

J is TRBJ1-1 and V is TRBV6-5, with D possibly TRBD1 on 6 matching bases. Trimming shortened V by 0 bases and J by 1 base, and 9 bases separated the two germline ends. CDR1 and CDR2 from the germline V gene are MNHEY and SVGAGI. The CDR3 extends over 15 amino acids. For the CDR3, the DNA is TGTGCCAGCAGTTACTCTCGGACAGAGAACACTGAAGCTTTCTTT. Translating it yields CASSYSRTENTEAFF.

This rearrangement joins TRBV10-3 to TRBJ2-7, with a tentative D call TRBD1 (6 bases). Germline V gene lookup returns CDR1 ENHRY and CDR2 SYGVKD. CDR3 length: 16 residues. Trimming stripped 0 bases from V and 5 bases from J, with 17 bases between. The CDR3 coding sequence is TGTGCCATCAGTGAGTCGAGGGCAGGGGCCCACCACGAGCAGTACTTC. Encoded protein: CAISESRAGAHHEQYF.

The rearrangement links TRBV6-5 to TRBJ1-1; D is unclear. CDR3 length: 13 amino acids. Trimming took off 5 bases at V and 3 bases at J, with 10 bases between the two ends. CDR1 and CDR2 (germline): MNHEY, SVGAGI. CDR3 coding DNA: TGTGCCAGCAGTCGACGGGCCTACACTGAAGCTTTCTTT. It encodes CASSRRAYTEAFF.

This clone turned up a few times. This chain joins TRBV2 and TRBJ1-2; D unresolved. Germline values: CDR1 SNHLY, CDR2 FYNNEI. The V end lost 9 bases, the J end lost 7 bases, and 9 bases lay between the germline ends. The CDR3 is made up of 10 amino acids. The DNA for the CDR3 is TGTGCCAGGAGCCAGGCTGGCTACACCTTC. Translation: CARSQAGYTF.

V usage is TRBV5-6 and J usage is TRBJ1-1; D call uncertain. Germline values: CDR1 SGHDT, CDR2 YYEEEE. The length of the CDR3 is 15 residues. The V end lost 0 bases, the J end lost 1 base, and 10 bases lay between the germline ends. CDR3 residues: CASSLAVSRNTEAFF. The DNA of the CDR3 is TGTGCCAGCAGCTTGGCCGTCAGTCGGAACACTGAAGCTTTCTTT.

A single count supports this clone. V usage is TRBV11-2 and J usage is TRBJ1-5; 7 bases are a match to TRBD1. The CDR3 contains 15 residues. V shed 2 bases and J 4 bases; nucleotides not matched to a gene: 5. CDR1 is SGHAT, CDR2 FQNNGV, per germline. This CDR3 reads CASSLQGVRNQPQHF. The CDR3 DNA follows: TGTGCCAGCAGCTTACAGGGGGTGAGGAATCAGCCCCAGCATTTT.

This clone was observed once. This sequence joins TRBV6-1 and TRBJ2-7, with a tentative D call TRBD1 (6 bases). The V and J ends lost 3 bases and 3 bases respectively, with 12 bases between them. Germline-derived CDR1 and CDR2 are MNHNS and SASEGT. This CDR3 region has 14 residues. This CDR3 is CASSEVDRLYEQYF. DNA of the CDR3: TGTGCCAGCAGTGAGGTGGACAGACTCTACGAGCAGTACTTC.

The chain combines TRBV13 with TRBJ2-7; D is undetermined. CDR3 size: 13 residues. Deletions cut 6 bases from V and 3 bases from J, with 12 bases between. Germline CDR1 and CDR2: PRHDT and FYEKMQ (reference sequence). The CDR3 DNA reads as TGTGCCAGCAGTAGAGACTCTTACTACGAGCAGTACTTC. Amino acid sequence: CASSRDSYYEQYF.

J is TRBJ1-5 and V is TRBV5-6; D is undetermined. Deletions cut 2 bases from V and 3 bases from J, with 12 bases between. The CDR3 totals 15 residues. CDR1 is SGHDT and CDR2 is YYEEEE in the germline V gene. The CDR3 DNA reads TGTGCCAGCAGCTTTGGCGGAGGGATCAATCAGCCCCAGCATTTT. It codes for CASSFGGGINQPQHF.

CDR3 amino acids: CASSEGLAYEQYF. The CDR3 DNA sequence: TGCGCCAGCAGTGAGGGACTCGCCTACGAGCAGTACTTC. This chain connects TRBV10-1 to TRBJ2-7; D perhaps matches TRBD2 (5 bases). Germline CDR1 reads WNHNN; CDR2 reads SYGVQD (reference sequence). This CDR3 comprises 13 residues. With 2 bases removed from V and 2 bases from J, the gap between germline ends came to 7 bases.

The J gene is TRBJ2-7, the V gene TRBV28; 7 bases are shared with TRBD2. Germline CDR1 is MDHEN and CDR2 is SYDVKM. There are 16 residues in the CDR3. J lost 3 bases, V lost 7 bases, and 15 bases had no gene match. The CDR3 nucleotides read TGTGCCAGCATGCCCTCCGCACTAGCGACTTTCTACGAGCAGTACTTC. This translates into CASMPSALATFYEQYF.

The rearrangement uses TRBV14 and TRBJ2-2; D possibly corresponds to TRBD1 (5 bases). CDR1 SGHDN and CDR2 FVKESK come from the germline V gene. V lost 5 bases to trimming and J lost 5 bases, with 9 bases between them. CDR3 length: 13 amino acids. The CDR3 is CASSARQTGELFF. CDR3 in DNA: TGTGCCAGCAGCGCCCGACAGACCGGGGAGCTGTTTTTT.

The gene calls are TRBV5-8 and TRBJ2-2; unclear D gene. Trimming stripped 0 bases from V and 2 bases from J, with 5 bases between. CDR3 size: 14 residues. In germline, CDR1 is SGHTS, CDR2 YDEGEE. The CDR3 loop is CASSLVLNTGELFF. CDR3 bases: TGTGCCAGCAGCTTGGTACTAAACACCGGGGAGCTGTTTTTT.

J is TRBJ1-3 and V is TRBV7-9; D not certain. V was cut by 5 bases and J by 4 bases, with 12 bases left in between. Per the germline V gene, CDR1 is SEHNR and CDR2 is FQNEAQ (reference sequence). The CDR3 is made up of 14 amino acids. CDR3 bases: TGTGCCAGCAGCCCCCTGAGAGGGGGAAACACCATATATTTT. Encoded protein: CASSPLRGGNTIYF.